Following are 27 T cell receptor beta chains from one sample sequenced in a study of control samples from healthy donors and cancer patients (dated by TCRdb to the early 2020s). The library was obtained by the immunoSEQ multiplex PCR assay. Not all clones reach the TCRdb copy of this immuneACCESS table, which keeps in-frame sequences only. Checked studies attribute under half of the gap to unresolved V genes and leave the rest unexplained. Counted in this sample were about 140,000 clones; roughly 92% of them appeared once. Roughly 10% of the sample is held by the ten biggest clonotypes. Sequencing was carried out using blood. These receptors were obtained from a man aged 25 to 40 in good health.

J is TRBJ2-3 and V is TRBV6-2 or TRBV6-3; the D is unclear. Trimming left V 5 bases short and J 2 bases short, with 17 bases between. The CDR3 runs to 16 residues. CDR1 MNHEY and CDR2 SVGEGT come from the germline V gene. CDR3 sequence: CASSNQPPSTTDTQYF. CDR3 nucleotides: TGTGCCAGCAGTAACCAACCTCCCAGCACCACAGATACGCAGTATTTT.

This chain joins TRBV28 and TRBJ1-6, with no clear D. The germline gives CDR1 MDHEN, CDR2 SYDVKM. The germline V and J ends were trimmed by 7 bases and 3 bases, with 13 bases remaining between them. This CDR3 comprises 15 residues. CDR3 protein: CASNAVGSYNSPLHF. Written as DNA, the CDR3 is TGTGCCAGCAACGCGGTGGGGAGCTATAATTCACCCCTCCACTTT.

The CDR3 sequence: CASSDNARYEQYF. CDR3 coding DNA: TGTGCCAGTAGTGATAACGCCCGGTACGAGCAGTACTTC. The V call is TRBV19, the J call TRBJ2-7; D uncertain. V dropped 5 bases and J dropped 4 bases, with 12 bases sitting between them. Germline CDR1 reads LNHDA; CDR2 reads SQIVND (reference sequence). CDR3 length equals 13 residues.

This clone was detected a few times. This rearrangement joins TRBV28 to TRBJ2-2; D is possibly TRBD1 (6 bases). V dropped 6 bases and J dropped 4 bases, with 18 bases sitting between them. The CDR3 runs 16 residues. Germline CDR1 and CDR2: MDHEN and SYDVKM. The CDR3 DNA follows: TGTGCCAGCAGCTTACCGAGGGGGTACAGCACCGGGGAGCTGTTTTTT. Translating it yields CASSLPRGYSTGELFF.

The V call is TRBV6-5, the J call TRBJ1-1, with D possibly matching TRBD1 (6 bases). CDR3 length equals 14 residues. Germline CDR1 is MNHEY and CDR2 is SVGAGI. Trimming removed 6 bases at V and 5 bases at J, with 16 bases between. CDR3 nucleotide sequence: TGTGCCAGCAGCCAAGTACAGGGTCGAACTGAAGCTTTCTTT. Protein product: CASSQVQGRTEAFF.

The chain carries TRBV18 and TRBJ1-6, with 9 positions matching TRBD1. The CDR3 has 13 amino acids. Germline CDR1 reads KGHSH; CDR2 reads LQKENI. Losses at the gene ends were 3 bases for V and 9 bases for J; bases not matched to a gene: 0. The CDR3 loop is CASSPGQGSPLHF. CDR3 DNA: TGTGCCAGCTCACCGGGACAGGGTTCACCCCTCCACTTT.

The rearrangement links TRBV5-6 to TRBJ2-7; TRBD1 matches at 8 bases. CDR1 and CDR2 from the germline V gene are SGHDT and YYEEEE. The J segment lost 0 bases and the V segment lost 6 bases, leaving 2 bases of the junction unmatched. The CDR3 has 13 residues. The DNA of the CDR3 is TGTGCCAGCAAGGACAGGGCCTCCTACGAGCAGTACTTC. Amino acids: CASKDRASYEQYF.

The chain employs TRBV5-1 and TRBJ2-7, with 9 bases fitting TRBD1. The CDR3 is made up of 16 amino acids. In germline, CDR1 is SGHRS, CDR2 YFSETQ. With 3 bases clipped from V and 0 bases from J, the junction kept 7 bases outside the gene matches. The CDR3 DNA reads as TGCGCCAGCAGCTCGGGGCCGGGACAGGGCTCCTACGAGCAGTACTTC. As protein: CASSSGPGQGSYEQYF.

The chain has TRBV5-5 and TRBJ2-1; TRBD1 aligns across 10 bases. Germline CDR1 SGHKS, CDR2 YYEKEE (reference sequence). The CDR3 has 15 residues. Trimming removed 0 bases from V and 9 bases from J; junction bases left unmatched: 6. Here the CDR3 DNA reads TGTGCCAGCAGCTTGGAGACAGGGGGCCGGGGTGAGCAGTTCTTC. Translating it yields CASSLETGGRGEQFF. The full variable domain, with the rest looked up from reference TRBV5-5 and TRBJ2-1, is DAGVTQSPTHLIKTRGQQVTLRCSPISGHKSVSWYQQVLGQGPQFIFQYYEKEERGRGNFPDRFSARQFPNYSSELNVNALLLGDSALYLCASSLETGGRGEQFFGPGTRLTVL.

The rearrangement uses TRBV9 and TRBJ2-7, with D possibly being TRBD1 or TRBD2 (6 bases each). The CDR3 is made up of 14 amino acids. Germline CDR1 is SGDLS and CDR2 is YYNGEE. Trimming removed 6 bases from V and 0 bases from J, with 13 bases in between. The CDR3 DNA is TGTGCCAGCAACCCCTCGGGGGCCTCCTACGAGCAGTACTTC. This sequence encodes CASNPSGASYEQYF.

V gene TRBV19 combines with J gene TRBJ1-5; no definite D call. The CDR3 consists of 14 residues. Germline CDR1 is LNHDA and CDR2 is SQIVND (reference sequence). V gave up 5 bases and J gave up 0 bases, with 8 bases separating them. In DNA form, the CDR3 reads TGTGCCAGTAGTGTTGGGATTAGCAATCAGCCCCAGCATTTT. The encoded protein is CASSVGISNQPQHF.

The chain combines TRBV5-4 with TRBJ2-1, with D possibly being TRBD2 (6 bases). This CDR3 spans 15 amino acids. Germline CDR1 is SGHNT and CDR2 is YYREEE (reference sequence). V was clipped by 1 base and J by 4 bases, with 12 bases between them. The CDR3 reads CASSLPSGAYNEQFF. For the CDR3, the DNA is TGTGCCAGCAGCTTGCCGTCGGGAGCTTACAATGAGCAGTTCTTC.

This rearrangement joins TRBV7-6 to TRBJ2-7; 7 bases are a match to TRBD2. The CDR3 covers 17 residues. With V trimmed by 3 bases and J by 7 bases, 18 bases remained unmatched. In germline, CDR1 is SGHVS, CDR2 FNYEAQ. In DNA, the CDR3 is TGTGCCAGCAGCTTCTCCGGACTAGGCCCCACCAATCGGGAGCAGTACTTC. It yields the protein CASSFSGLGPTNREQYF.

V is TRBV6-2 or TRBV6-3 and J is TRBJ2-7, with 7 positions matching TRBD1. The CDR3 is 14 residues long. With V trimmed by 6 bases and J by 3 bases, 8 bases remained unmatched. Looked up from germline, CDR1 is MNHEY and CDR2 is SVGEGT. CDR3 in amino acids: CASSPETGLYEQYF. The DNA of the CDR3 is TGTGCCAGCAGCCCAGAGACAGGGCTCTACGAGCAGTACTTC.

The chain joins TRBV7-2 to TRBJ1-1; TRBD1 matches at 8 bases. This CDR3 contains 14 residues. Germline V CDR1 and CDR2: SGHTA, FQGNSA. V was clipped by 3 bases and J by 8 bases; unmatched bases: 8. DNA of the CDR3: TGTGCCAGCAGCTTCGACAGGGGCGCGGGCGAAGCTTTCTTT. It yields the protein CASSFDRGAGEAFF.

The chain links TRBV30 to TRBJ1-6; TRBD1 agrees at 8 bases. The V gene's germline CDR1 is GTSNPN and CDR2 SVGIG (reference sequence). V shed 0 bases and J 10 bases; nucleotides not matched to a gene: 5. This CDR3 is 14 amino acids long. CDR3 DNA sequence: TGTGCCTGGAGTGTAGGACAGGGAAAATCACCCCTCCACTTT. This gives the protein CAWSVGQGKSPLHF.

This clone was recorded only once. The gene calls are TRBV5-5 and TRBJ1-2; 9 positions agree with TRBD1. Germline V gene lookup returns CDR1 SGHKS and CDR2 YYEKEE (reference sequence). This CDR3 contains 16 residues. V lost 7 bases and J lost 0; bases outside the gene matches: 10. CDR3: CASGQGPSAPNYGYTF. The DNA for the CDR3 is TGTGCCAGCGGACAGGGGCCTTCGGCCCCTAACTATGGCTACACCTTC.

Turning to this clone: Other DNA sequences in this specimen translate into the identical CDR3. This rearrangement joins TRBV28 to TRBJ2-5, with D perhaps matching TRBD1 (6 bases). Looked up from germline, CDR1 is MDHEN and CDR2 is SYDVKM. Between the trimmed V and J ends, which lost 3 bases and 3 bases, there was a span of 8 bases. This CDR3 has 13 amino acids. CDR3 in amino acids: CASSLNREETQYF. CDR3 nucleotides: TGTGCCAGCAGTTTGAACAGGGAAGAGACCCAGTACTTC.

This clone was found once. The V call is TRBV5-5, the J call TRBJ2-3, with 9 bases matching TRBD2. V was clipped by 2 bases and J by 4 bases; unmatched bases: 8. This CDR3 contains 16 residues. From germline, CDR1 is SGHKS and CDR2 YYEKEE (reference sequence). CDR3 in amino acids: CASSFSLAGLSDTQYF. The CDR3 DNA reads as TGTGCCAGCAGCTTTAGCCTAGCGGGATTATCAGATACGCAGTATTTT.

The DNA for the CDR3 is TGTGCCAGCAGCTTTGGGAGAACGAAAAACGAGCAGTACTTC. As protein: CASSFGRTKNEQYF. The chain couples TRBV7-9 to TRBJ2-7; possibly TRBD2 for D (5 bases). The CDR3 length is 14 residues. V shed 3 bases and J shed 5 bases, with 14 bases lying between them. CDR1 and CDR2 (germline): SEHNR, FQNEAQ (reference sequence).

The CDR3 nucleotides read TGTGCCTGGGCGGGAGGGAGTGTCGACGAGCAGTACTTC. Protein: CAWAGGSVDEQYF. This chain connects TRBV30 to TRBJ2-7; 9 bases agree with TRBD2. CDR1 is GTSNPN and CDR2 is SVGIG in the germline V gene (reference sequence). The V gene end was trimmed by 5 bases and the J gene end by 5 bases; junction bases not matched to a gene: 7. The CDR3 is 13 residues long.

This clone was observed many times. The chain combines TRBV9 with TRBJ1-1, with D unresolved. Germline V gene lookup returns CDR1 SGDLS and CDR2 YYNGEE. V was clipped by 1 base and J by 4 bases, with 11 bases between them. The CDR3 totals 14 residues. The CDR3 DNA reads as TGTGCCAGCAGCGTACAGGAGTGGGGCACTGAAGCTTTCTTT. This encodes CASSVQEWGTEAFF.

The chain recombines TRBV2 with TRBJ1-2, with a weak D call TRBD1 (6 bases). Germline CDR1 SNHLY, CDR2 FYNNEI. The CDR3 consists of 13 residues. Trimming took off 6 bases at V and 4 bases at J, with 12 bases between the two ends. Written as DNA, the CDR3 is TGTGCCAGCAGCTACAGGGCGACCTATGGCTACACCTTC. It yields the protein CASSYRATYGYTF.

The rearrangement uses TRBV11-3 and TRBJ2-1; 9 bases map to TRBD2. J gave up 4 bases and V 0 bases, and 4 bases lay outside the gene matches. Germline values: CDR1 SGHNT, CDR2 YENEEA. CDR3 length: 16 residues. CDR3 DNA: TGTGCCAGCAGCTTAGAAGGCACTAGCGGGTACAATGAGCAGTTCTTC. Translation: CASSLEGTSGYNEQFF.

The chain couples TRBV5-1 to TRBJ1-3; D possibly corresponds to TRBD1 (6 bases). Germline V lookup: CDR1 SGHRS, CDR2 YFSETQ. This CDR3 region has 17 residues. Trimming cost V 1 base and J 2 bases, with 16 bases left between them. The CDR3 reads CASSLSSGRGAGNTIYF. As DNA, the CDR3 is TGCGCCAGCAGCTTGAGTTCTGGCAGGGGTGCTGGAAACACCATATATTTT.

V usage is TRBV7-3 and J usage is TRBJ1-1; D unresolved. Germline V gene lookup returns CDR1 SGHTA and CDR2 FQGTGA. CDR3 length: 13 amino acids. Trimming left V 3 bases short and J 0 bases short, with 5 bases between. CDR3 nucleotides: TGTGCCAGCAGCTTGGCCCTGAACACTGAAGCTTTCTTT. It yields the protein CASSLALNTEAFF.

As DNA, the CDR3 is TGTGCCAGCAGCCTTCAACGCCGGTTCGGTGAGGGTCAGCCCCAGCATTTT. Translated: CASSLQRRFGEGQPQHF. This sequence joins TRBV7-8 and TRBJ1-5, with D unclear. The germline V and J ends were trimmed by 5 bases and 6 bases, with 23 bases remaining between them. The CDR3 sequence is 17 residues long. Germline loops: CDR1 SGHVS, CDR2 FQNEAQ.